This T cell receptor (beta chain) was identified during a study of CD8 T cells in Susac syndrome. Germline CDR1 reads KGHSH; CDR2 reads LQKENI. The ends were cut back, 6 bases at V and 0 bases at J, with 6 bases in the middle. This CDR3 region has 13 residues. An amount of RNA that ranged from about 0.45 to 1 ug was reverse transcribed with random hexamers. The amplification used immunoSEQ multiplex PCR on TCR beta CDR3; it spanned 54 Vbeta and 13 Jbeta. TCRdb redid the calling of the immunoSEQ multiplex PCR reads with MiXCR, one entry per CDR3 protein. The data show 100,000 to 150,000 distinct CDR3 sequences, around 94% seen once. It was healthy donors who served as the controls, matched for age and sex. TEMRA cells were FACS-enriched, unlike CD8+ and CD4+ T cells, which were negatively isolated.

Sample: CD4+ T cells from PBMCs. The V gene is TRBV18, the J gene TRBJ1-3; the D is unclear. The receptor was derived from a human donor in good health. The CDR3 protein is CASSPRSGNTIYF. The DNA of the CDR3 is TGTGCCAGCTCCCCCCGCTCTGGAAACACCATATATTTT.